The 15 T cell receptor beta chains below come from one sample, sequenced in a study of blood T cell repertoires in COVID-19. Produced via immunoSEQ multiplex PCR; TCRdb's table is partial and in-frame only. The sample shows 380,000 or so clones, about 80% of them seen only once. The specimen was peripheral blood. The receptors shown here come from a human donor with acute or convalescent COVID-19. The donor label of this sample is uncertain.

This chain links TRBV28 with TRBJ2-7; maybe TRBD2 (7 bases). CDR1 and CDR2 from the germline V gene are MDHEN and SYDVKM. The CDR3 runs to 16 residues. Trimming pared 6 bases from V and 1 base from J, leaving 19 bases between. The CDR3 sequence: CASRTPVRGGSYEQYF. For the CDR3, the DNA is TGTGCCAGCAGAACCCCGGTGAGGGGGGGGTCCTACGAGCAGTACTTC.

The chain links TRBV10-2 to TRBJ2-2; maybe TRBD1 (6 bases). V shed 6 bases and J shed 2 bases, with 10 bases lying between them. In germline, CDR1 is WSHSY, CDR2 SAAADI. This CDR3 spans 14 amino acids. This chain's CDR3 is CASRVDSNTGELFF. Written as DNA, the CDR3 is TGCGCCAGCAGGGTGGACAGTAACACCGGGGAGCTGTTTTTT.

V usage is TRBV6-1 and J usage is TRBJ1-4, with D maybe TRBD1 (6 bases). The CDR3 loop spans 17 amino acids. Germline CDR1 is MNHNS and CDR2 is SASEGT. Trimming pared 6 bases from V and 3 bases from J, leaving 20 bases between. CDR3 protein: CASSERTTGRANEKLFF. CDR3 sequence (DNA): TGTGCCAGCAGCGAACGGACCACAGGGAGGGCTAATGAAAAACTGTTTTTT.

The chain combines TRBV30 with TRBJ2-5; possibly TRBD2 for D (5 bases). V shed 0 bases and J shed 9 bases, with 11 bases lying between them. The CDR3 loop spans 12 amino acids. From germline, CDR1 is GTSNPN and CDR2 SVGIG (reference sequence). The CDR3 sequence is CAWSVQPRAQYF. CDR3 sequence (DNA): TGTGCCTGGAGTGTACAACCGAGGGCCCAGTACTTC.

CDR3: CAIKEREAGLGTQYF. The CDR3 DNA reads TGTGCCATCAAAGAGCGAGAAGCGGGATTGGGTACGCAGTATTTT. V usage is TRBV10-3 and J usage is TRBJ2-3, with TRBD2 identical over 7 bases. The CDR3 runs to 15 residues. Germline values: CDR1 ENHRY, CDR2 SYGVKD. Trimming at V came to 7 bases and at J to 8 bases, leaving 15 bases not matched to a gene.

The CDR3 DNA sequence: TGCGCCAGCAGCTTGGGGAGCGGGGGTCGAAGGACCGGGGAGCTGTTTTTT. Translating it yields CASSLGSGGRRTGELFF. V is TRBV5-1 and J is TRBJ2-2; TRBD2 aligns across 8 bases. This CDR3 spans 17 amino acids. Trimming took 0 bases from V and 5 from J; bases not matched to a gene: 9. Germline assignment: CDR1 SGHRS and CDR2 YFSETQ.

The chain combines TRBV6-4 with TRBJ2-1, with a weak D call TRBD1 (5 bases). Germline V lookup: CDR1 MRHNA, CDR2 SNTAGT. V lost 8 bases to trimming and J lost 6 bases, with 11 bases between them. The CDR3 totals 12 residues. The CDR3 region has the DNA TGTGCCAGCCCGGACATGTCCAATGAGCAGTTCTTC. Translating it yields CASPDMSNEQFF.

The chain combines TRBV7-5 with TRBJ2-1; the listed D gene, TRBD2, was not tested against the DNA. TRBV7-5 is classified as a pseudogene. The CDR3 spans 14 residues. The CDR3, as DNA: TGTGTCAGAAGCTTAGCGCCGGGTGGCAATGAGCAGTTCTTC. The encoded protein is CVRSLAPGGNEQFF.

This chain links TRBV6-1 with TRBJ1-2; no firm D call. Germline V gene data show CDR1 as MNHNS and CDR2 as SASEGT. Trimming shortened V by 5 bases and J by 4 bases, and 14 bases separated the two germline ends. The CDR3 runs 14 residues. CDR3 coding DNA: TGTGCCAGCAGTAAGTCCGGGAGGACCTATGGCTACACCTTC. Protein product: CASSKSGRTYGYTF.

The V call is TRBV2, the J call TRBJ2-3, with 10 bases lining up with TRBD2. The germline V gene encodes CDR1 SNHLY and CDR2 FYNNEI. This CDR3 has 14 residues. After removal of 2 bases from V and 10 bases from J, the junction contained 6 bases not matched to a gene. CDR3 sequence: CASSEQRGGLAQYF. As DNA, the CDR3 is TGTGCCAGCAGTGAACAGCGGGGGGGCCTGGCGCAGTATTTT.

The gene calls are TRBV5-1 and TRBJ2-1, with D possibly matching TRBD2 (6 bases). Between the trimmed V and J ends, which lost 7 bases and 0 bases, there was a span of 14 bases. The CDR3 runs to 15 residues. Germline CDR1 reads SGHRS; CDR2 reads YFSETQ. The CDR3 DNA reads TGCGCCAGCTCGGCGGGACGGAGCTCCTACAATGAGCAGTTCTTC. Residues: CASSAGRSSYNEQFF.

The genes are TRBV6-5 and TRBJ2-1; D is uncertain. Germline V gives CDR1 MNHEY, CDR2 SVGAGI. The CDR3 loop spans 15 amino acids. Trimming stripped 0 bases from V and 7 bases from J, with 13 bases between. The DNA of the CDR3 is TGTGCCAGCAGTTACTCGTTTAGAGGTACGAATGAGCAGTTCTTC. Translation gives CASSYSFRGTNEQFF.

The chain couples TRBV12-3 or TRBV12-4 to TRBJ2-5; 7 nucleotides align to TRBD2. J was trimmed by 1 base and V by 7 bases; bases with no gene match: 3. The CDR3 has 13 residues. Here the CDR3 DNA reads TGTGCCAGCACACGGACTAGCCAAGAGACCCAGTACTTC. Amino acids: CASTRTSQETQYF.

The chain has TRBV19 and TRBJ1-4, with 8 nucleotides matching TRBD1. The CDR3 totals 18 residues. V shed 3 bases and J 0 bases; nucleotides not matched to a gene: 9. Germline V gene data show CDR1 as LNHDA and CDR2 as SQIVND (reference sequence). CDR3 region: CASSIGTGKTTTNEKLFF. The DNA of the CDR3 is TGTGCCAGTAGTATCGGGACAGGAAAAACCACAACTAATGAAAAACTGTTTTTT.

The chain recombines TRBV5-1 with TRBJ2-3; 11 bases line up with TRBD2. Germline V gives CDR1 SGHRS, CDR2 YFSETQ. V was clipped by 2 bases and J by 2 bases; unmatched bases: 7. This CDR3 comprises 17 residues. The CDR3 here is CASSLLLAGDVTDTQYF. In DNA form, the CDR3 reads TGCGCCAGCAGCTTACTACTAGCGGGGGATGTCACAGATACGCAGTATTTT.